This T cell receptor (beta chain) was found in a study of response to subunit inactivated influenza vaccine. This CDR3 region has 15 residues. Trimming pared 2 bases from V and 1 base from J, leaving 10 bases between. CDR1 is MGHRA and CDR2 is YSYEKL in the germline V gene. As regards this clonotype: Its specificity is not known.

Study-level findings and limits: Every seasonal influenza vaccination brings in few new T cells, the authors suggested.

MiXCR was run by TCRdb on the RT-PCR reads, yielding one entry per CDR3 protein. The sample yields under 850,000 distinct CDR3 sequences, 18% seen once. Sequenced here: PBMCs from blood, sampled about 5 days after vaccination. The TCR originated in a man aged 45 to 65 who received an inactivated influenza vaccine. The V call is TRBV4-1, the J call TRBJ2-3; D perhaps matches TRBD2 (6 bases). In DNA, the CDR3 is TGCGCCAGCAGCCAACTAGCGCTAGGCACAGATACGCAGTATTTT. Encoded protein: CASSQLALGTDTQYF.